A single sample gave rise to the 23 T cell receptor beta chains below, sequenced in a study of monozygotic twins with inflammatory bowel disease (dated by TCRdb to about 2019). Receptor amplification or capture employed 5' RACE. The instrument given in TCRdb is Illumina HiSeq 2500. TCRdb reprocessed the public reads and reports one entry per CDR3 protein sequence, without DNA. The sample's table covers 300,000 to 450,000 distinct CDR3 sequences. The ten largest clones take up roughly 2.6% of the sample. The material sequenced was blood. These receptors were obtained from a human donor with ulcerative colitis or Crohn's disease, or a healthy co-twin of an affected twin (not recorded which).

The chain employs TRBV6-2 or TRBV6-3 and TRBJ1-2. In germline, CDR1 is MNHEY, CDR2 SVGEGT. The CDR3 is made up of 15 amino acids. CDR3 sequence reads: CASVARKLANYGYTF.

CDR3 region: CASRDGNSYEQYF. The rearrangement uses TRBV6-5 and TRBJ2-7; TCRdb's D call of TRBD1 is untestable without DNA. The CDR3 is 13 residues long. Germline loops: CDR1 MNHEY, CDR2 SVGAGI.

The chain joins TRBV5-1 to TRBJ1-4. The length of the CDR3 is 14 residues. Germline CDR1 SGHRS, CDR2 YFSETQ. CDR3 residues: CASSLDRQGEKLFF.

The gene calls are TRBV9 and TRBJ2-7; there is no DNA to check the TCRdb D call of TRBD1. There are 15 residues in the CDR3. Germline V gene lookup returns CDR1 SGDLS and CDR2 YYNGEE. CDR3 sequence: CASSVAGTSSYEQYF.

The chain has TRBV4-2 and TRBJ2-2; the TCRdb call, TRBD2, lacks DNA for checking. The CDR3 has 17 residues. Germline-derived CDR1 and CDR2 are LGHNA and YNFKEQ. The CDR3 loop is CASSQEPSGANTGELFF.

The gene calls are TRBV20-1 and TRBJ2-7; with no DNA, the TCRdb D assignment of TRBD1 cannot be verified. Germline V gene lookup returns CDR1 DFQATT and CDR2 SNEGSKA (reference sequence). The CDR3 extends over 16 amino acids. This CDR3 reads CSARDLSGGAQYEQYF.

The rearrangement uses TRBV20-1 and TRBJ2-7; absent DNA, TCRdb's TRBD1 call cannot be checked. The CDR3 consists of 14 residues. CDR1 is DFQATT, CDR2 SNEGSKA, per germline (reference sequence). The CDR3 sequence is CSAAPRGQTYEQYF.

The V and J genes are TRBV9 and TRBJ2-2. CDR1 SGDLS and CDR2 YYNGEE come from the germline V gene. The length of the CDR3 is 13 residues. This CDR3 reads CASSVGNTGELFF.

V gene TRBV28 combines with J gene TRBJ1-6; lacking DNA, the TRBD1 call made by TCRdb goes unchecked. The length of the CDR3 is 17 residues. Germline CDR1 MDHEN, CDR2 SYDVKM. CDR3 sequence: CASSATGGSSYNSPLHF.

The chain carries TRBV7-2 and TRBJ1-6. There are 16 residues in the CDR3. Germline V gene lookup returns CDR1 SGHTA and CDR2 FQGNSA. The CDR3 protein is CASSLAQGLVNSPLHF.

The CDR3 sequence is CASSQRGGEPSYEQYF. The rearrangement uses TRBV4-1 and TRBJ2-7; lacking DNA, the TRBD1 call made by TCRdb goes unchecked. The CDR3 loop spans 16 amino acids. Germline assignment: CDR1 MGHRA and CDR2 YSYEKL.

This chain joins TRBV5-1 and TRBJ1-2; the D call from TCRdb, TRBD1, cannot be confirmed without DNA. Germline V gene lookup returns CDR1 SGHRS and CDR2 YFSETQ. The length of the CDR3 is 16 residues. The CDR3 spells CASSLFSQQGARGYTF.

V and J are TRBV18 and TRBJ2-7; TCRdb's D call, TRBD1, is unchecked because there is no DNA. This CDR3 has 14 residues. Germline-derived CDR1 and CDR2 are KGHSH and LQKENI. CDR3 sequence reads: CASSPNRGLYEQYF.

The chain links TRBV29-1 to TRBJ1-2; the TCRdb D gene call, TRBD1, has no DNA to confirm it. CDR3 length equals 14 residues. The germline CDR1 and CDR2 sequences are SQVTM and ANQGSEA. CDR3 protein: CSVEDLGTGSGHTF.

V gene TRBV7-2 combines with J gene TRBJ2-3; TCRdb selects TRBD1, and the lack of DNA leaves this call unchecked. Looked up from germline, CDR1 is SGHTA and CDR2 is FQGNSA. The CDR3 totals 16 residues. CDR3 residues: CASSLRWDRVTDTQYF.

The chain employs TRBV28 and TRBJ1-5. This CDR3 is 13 amino acids long. CDR1 is MDHEN and CDR2 is SYDVKM in the germline V gene. CDR3 loop: CASSLGYNQPQHF.

V gene TRBV6-6 combines with J gene TRBJ1-5; the D call of TRBD1 rests on TCRdb alone, since no DNA is present to check it. The CDR3 sequence is 13 residues long. In germline, CDR1 is MNHNY, CDR2 SVGAGI (reference sequence). CDR3 residues: CASQGAVYQPQHF.

The rearrangement joins TRBV11-2 to TRBJ1-4; lacking DNA, the TRBD1 call made by TCRdb goes unchecked. The CDR3 is made up of 14 amino acids. CDR1 and CDR2 (germline): SGHAT, FQNNGV. CDR3 residues: CASSQGQGYPTKIF.

The V and J genes are TRBV5-1 and TRBJ1-4; TCRdb's D call of TRBD1 is untestable without DNA. Germline V gene data show CDR1 as SGHRS and CDR2 as YFSETQ. The CDR3 contains 14 residues. The CDR3: CASSLMDRNEKLFF.

The chain has TRBV29-1 and TRBJ2-7; the TCRdb call, TRBD1, lacks DNA for checking. Germline CDR1 and CDR2: SQVTM and ANQGSEA. There are 13 residues in the CDR3. The CDR3 protein is CSVERRGQGEQYF.

V is TRBV3-1 and J is TRBJ2-5; TCRdb designates TRBD1, a call that cannot be tested without DNA. This CDR3 is 17 amino acids long. Germline-derived CDR1 and CDR2 are LGHDT and YNNKEL (reference sequence). This CDR3 is CASSPGTGQRLQETQYF.

The CDR3 is CASGQLLRAGDTQYF. The chain uses TRBV5-5 and TRBJ2-3; the D gene TCRdb calls, TRBD1, cannot be checked with no DNA. The CDR3 runs 15 residues. The V gene's germline CDR1 is SGHKS and CDR2 YYEKEE (reference sequence).

The chain recombines TRBV5-1 with TRBJ1-4; the TCRdb D gene call, TRBD1, has no DNA to confirm it. The CDR3 consists of 14 residues. Germline V CDR1 and CDR2: SGHRS, YFSETQ. This chain's CDR3 is CASSSWGDSEKLFF.